Reported below is one T cell receptor beta chain. Losses at the gene ends were 4 bases for V and 7 bases for J; bases not matched to a gene: 9. CDR1 and CDR2 (germline): SGHKS, YYEKEE (reference sequence). CDR3 length equals 15 residues. The data originate from a study of blood T cell repertoires in COVID-19. Study-level background: The origin of the acute and convalescent COVID-19 samples was the United States, Italy and Spain. Sample material is recorded as cDNA or gDNA derived from T cells, B-cell-depleted T cells, or PBMCs.

Under the authors' procedure: Estimates of nucleated cell counts were drawn from the amplification of reference gene primers. Libraries were prepared by immunoSEQ multiplex PCR; TCRdb keeps only in-frame clonotypes and omits some of them. The V and J calls and clone size come from that table; D and trimming were worked out from the DNA. This table holds about 260,000 clones, around 90% found once. The chain employs TRBV5-5 and TRBJ1-5, with 9 bases that match TRBD1. The receptor was isolated from a human donor in a cohort sampled during active COVID-19. Sequencing was done on a sample of peripheral blood. The CDR3 sequence: CASSVGQGRVQPQHF. CDR3 nucleotide sequence: TGTGCCAGCAGCGTCGGACAGGGGCGTGTCCAGCCCCAGCATTTT.